Listed below are T cell receptor beta chains from one sample, sequenced in a study of response to subunit inactivated influenza vaccine. TCRdb ran MiXCR on the RT-PCR reads and lists one entry per CDR3 protein. Among 500,000 to 600,000 distinct CDR3 sequences listed, approximately 10% were seen once. The sequenced sample was PBMCs from blood, obtained on the day of vaccination. The receptors shown here come from a man aged 45-65 years who received an inactivated influenza vaccine. Each CDR3 is given with its conserved first and last residue. Each record gives: D gene, J gene, clone size, V gene, CDR3 DNA, CDR3 protein. A D gene is named only where the DNA matches it firmly. Clone size is shown for a subset of rows, as once, few, many or a class of expanded clone.

>TRBD2|TRBJ2-2|NA|TRBV20-1
TGCAGTGCGAGCGTAGCGGGGGCCGGGAACACCGGGGAGCTGTTTTTT
CSASVAGAGNTGELFF
>NA|TRBJ2-7|NA|TRBV27
TGTGCCAGCAGTTTATCGTTTTTGCAGCCGGTCTACGAGCAGTACTTC
CASSLSFLQPVYEQYF
>TRBD1|TRBJ2-2|few|TRBV27
TGTGCCAGCAGTTACGGGACAGTTTTTAACACCGGGGAGCTGTTTTTT
CASSYGTVFNTGELFF
>TRBD1|TRBJ2-7|few|TRBV7-9
TGTGCCAGCAGCACATCCGGGACAGGGTGGTACGAGCAGTACTTC
CASSTSGTGWYEQYF
>NA|TRBJ2-3|few|TRBV7-2
TGTGCCAGCAGCCCCGTGCCCCCCCCACCACCTTCTTTT
CASSPVPPPPPSF
>NA|TRBJ1-2|NA|TRBV12-3/TRBV12-4
TGTGCCAGCAGTTTACACGCCGGCGGCTACACCTTC
CASSLHAGGYTF
>TRBD2|TRBJ2-5|NA|TRBV7-9
TGTGCCAGCAGCTTAGAAGGACGCGGGGGGGCATCAGAGACCCAGTACTTC
CASSLEGRGGASETQYF
>TRBD2|TRBJ2-3|few|TRBV20-1
TGCAGTGCTAGCTTCCGACTAGCGGGATACACAGATACGCAGTATTTT
CSASFRLAGYTDTQYF
>TRBD2|TRBJ2-1|once|TRBV20-1
TGCAGTGCTAGAGATAGGGACCGGGGAAGCGGGGGGGCAGATGAGCAGTTCTTC
CSARDRDRGSGGADEQFF
>NA|TRBJ2-6|NA|TRBV11-1
TGTGCCAGCAGCTTAGTTTTGGGACTGCTAGCATCTGGGGCCAACGTCCTGACTTTC
CASSLVLGLLASGANVLTF
>NA|TRBJ2-2|few|TRBV4-3
TGCGCCAGCAGCCAAGAGTCGGGTCCTTGGGGGGAGCTGTTTTTT
CASSQESGPWGELFF
>NA|TRBJ2-2|many|TRBV5-1
TGCGCCAGCAGTAAGGACGGGGAGCTGTTTTTT
CASSKDGELFF
>NA|TRBJ2-4|NA|TRBV21-1
TGTGCCAGCAGCAAGAGACTCCTGAACCAGAAAAACATTCAGTACTTC
CASSKRLLNQKNIQYF
>NA|TRBJ2-7|NA|TRBV30
TGTGCCTGGAGTGTGGTCTCCTACGAGCAGTACTTC
CAWSVVSYEQYF
>NA|TRBJ2-5|many|TRBV7-8
TGTGCCAGCAGCTTGGGGGGGGGCAGAGAGACCCAGTACTTC
CASSLGGGRETQYF
>NA|TRBJ2-5|few|TRBV7-2
TGTGCCAGCAGCTTTGTCGCTAGCGTGAAAGAGACCCAGTACTTC
CASSFVASVKETQYF
>TRBD2|TRBJ2-1|few|TRBV29-1
TGCAGCGTTGGCAGCGGGGGCCTCCGGGATGAGCAGTTCTTC
CSVGSGGLRDEQFF
>NA|TRBJ2-7|NA|TRBV20-1
TGCAGTGCCAGTGGCAGGGGAGCCTCCTACGAGCAGTACTTC
CSASGRGASYEQYF
>NA|TRBJ2-2|few|TRBV7-2
TGTGCCAGCAGCTTAGTGGTGGGTCCAGGTGGCGGGGAGCTGTTTTTT
CASSLVVGPGGGELFF
>TRBD2|TRBJ2-1|few|TRBV7-9
TGTGCCAGCAGCTTAGGACCTAGCGGGGCTAGGAGGGAGCAGTTCTTC
CASSLGPSGARREQFF
>NA|TRBJ2-1|many|TRBV29-1
TGCAGCGTTGAAGATCACGGCAGCTACAATGAGCAGTTCTTC
CSVEDHGSYNEQFF
>NA|TRBJ2-2|NA|TRBV29-1
TGCAGCGCCGGTCCCGTCACCGGGGAGCTGTTTTTT
CSAGPVTGELFF
>TRBD2|TRBJ2-5|NA|TRBV11-1
TGTGCCAGCAGCTTAAGCCGTCCCGGGACTAGCGGGAGTTGGAGAGAGACCCAGTACTTC
CASSLSRPGTSGSWRETQYF
>NA|TRBJ2-7|few|TRBV28
TGTGCCAGCAGTTTAGGGGCATCATGGGAGCAGTACTTC
CASSLGASWEQYF
>TRBD1|TRBJ1-4|NA|TRBV20-1
TGCAGTGCCACAGGGGTTGGTAATGAAAAACTGTTTTTT
CSATGVGNEKLFF
>TRBD1|TRBJ2-1|few|TRBV5-1
TGCGCCAGCAGCGCACAGACAGGGGGTTTGCAGTTCTTC
CASSAQTGGLQFF
>NA|TRBJ2-7|NA|TRBV27
TGTGCCAGCAGTTTATCGGGGGATATTTCTTCCCAGGCCGAGCAGTACTTC
CASSLSGDISSQAEQYF
>TRBD2|TRBJ2-1|many|TRBV7-2
TGTGCCAGCACCCGGGGGGCCGGACTAGCGGGGAACAATGAGCAGTTCTTC
CASTRGAGLAGNNEQFF
>NA|TRBJ1-3|NA|TRBV7-6
TGTGCCAGCAGCTTACAGGGACCTGGAAACACCATATATTTT
CASSLQGPGNTIYF
>TRBD2|TRBJ2-1|NA|TRBV5-1
TGCGCCAGCAGCTTGGCCTCGGGAGGGGGGGGCAATGAGCAGTTCTTC
CASSLASGGGGNEQFF
>NA|TRBJ1-6|few|TRBV14
TGTGCCAGCAGCCAAGGGGGGTATCCCCTATCACCCCTCCACTTT
CASSQGGYPLSPLHF